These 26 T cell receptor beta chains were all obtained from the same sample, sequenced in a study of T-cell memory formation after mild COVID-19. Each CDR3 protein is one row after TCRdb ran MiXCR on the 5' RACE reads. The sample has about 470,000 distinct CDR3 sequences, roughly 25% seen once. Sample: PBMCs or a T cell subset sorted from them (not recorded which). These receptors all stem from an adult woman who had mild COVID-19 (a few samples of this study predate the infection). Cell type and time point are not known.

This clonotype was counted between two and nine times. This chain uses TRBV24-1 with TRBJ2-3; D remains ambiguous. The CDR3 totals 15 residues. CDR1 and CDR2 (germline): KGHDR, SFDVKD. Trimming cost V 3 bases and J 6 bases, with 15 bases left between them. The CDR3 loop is CATSDPSVAWDTQYF. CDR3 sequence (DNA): TGTGCCACCAGTGATCCTTCGGTCGCGTGGGATACGCAGTATTTT.

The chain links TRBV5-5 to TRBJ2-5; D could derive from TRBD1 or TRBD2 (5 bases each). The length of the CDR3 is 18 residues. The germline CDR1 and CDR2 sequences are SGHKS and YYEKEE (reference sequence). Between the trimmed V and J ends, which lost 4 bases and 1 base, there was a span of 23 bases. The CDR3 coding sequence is TGTGCCAGCAGCATACCAGGGACGGCTTCTACGTTCCAAGAGACCCAGTACTTC. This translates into CASSIPGTASTFQETQYF.

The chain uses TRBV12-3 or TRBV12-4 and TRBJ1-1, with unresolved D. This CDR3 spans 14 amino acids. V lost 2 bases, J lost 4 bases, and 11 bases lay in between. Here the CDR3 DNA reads TGTGCCAGCAGTTTACCGCACAGAGTCACTGAAGCTTTCTTT. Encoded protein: CASSLPHRVTEAFF.

In nucleotides, the CDR3 is TGTGCCACCAGGCCTGGGGGAAGCGGCAATCAGCCCCAGCATTTT. Protein: CATRPGGSGNQPQHF. This chain joins TRBV24-1 and TRBJ1-5; TRBD1 is a possible D gene (5 bases). CDR1 and CDR2 (germline): KGHDR, SFDVKD. CDR3 length: 15 amino acids. V dropped 7 bases and J dropped 2 bases, with 14 bases sitting between them.

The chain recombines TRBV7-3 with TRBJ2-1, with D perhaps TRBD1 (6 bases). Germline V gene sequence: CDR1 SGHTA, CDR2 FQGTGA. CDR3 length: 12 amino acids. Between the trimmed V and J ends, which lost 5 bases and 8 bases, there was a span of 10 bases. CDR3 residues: CASSNSGDEQFF. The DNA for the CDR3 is TGTGCCAGCAGCAACTCAGGGGATGAGCAGTTCTTC.

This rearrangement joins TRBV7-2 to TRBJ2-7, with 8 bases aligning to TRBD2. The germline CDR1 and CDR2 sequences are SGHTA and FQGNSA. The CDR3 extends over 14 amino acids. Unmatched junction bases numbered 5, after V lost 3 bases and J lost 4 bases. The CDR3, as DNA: TGTGCCAGCAGCTTCGGGGGGGCAAGGTACGAGCAGTACTTC. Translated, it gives CASSFGGARYEQYF.

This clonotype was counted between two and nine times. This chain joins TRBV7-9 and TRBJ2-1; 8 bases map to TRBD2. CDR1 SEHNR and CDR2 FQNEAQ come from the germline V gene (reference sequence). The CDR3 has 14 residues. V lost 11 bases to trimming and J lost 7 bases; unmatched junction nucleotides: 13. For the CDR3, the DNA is TGTGCCCTTAGCGGAGCGGGAGTAAGGAATGAGCAGTTCTTC. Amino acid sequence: CALSGAGVRNEQFF.

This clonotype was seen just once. The CDR3 region is CASSYGGTSGIYEQYF. CDR3 coding DNA: TGTGCCAGCAGTTACGGAGGGACTAGCGGGATTTACGAGCAGTACTTC. The V call is TRBV6-5, the J call TRBJ2-7; TRBD2 aligns across 13 bases. The V gene's germline CDR1 is MNHEY and CDR2 SVGAGI. The CDR3 is made up of 16 amino acids. V was clipped by 2 bases and J by 4 bases; unmatched bases: 5.

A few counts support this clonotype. The DNA of the CDR3 is TGTGCCAGCTGGGGGGAGGGCCATGGCTACACCTTC. Its translation is CASWGEGHGYTF. This chain links TRBV12-3 or TRBV12-4 with TRBJ1-2, with D tentatively TRBD1 (5 bases). The CDR3 length is 12 residues. Trimming left V 8 bases short and J 6 bases short, with 13 bases between.

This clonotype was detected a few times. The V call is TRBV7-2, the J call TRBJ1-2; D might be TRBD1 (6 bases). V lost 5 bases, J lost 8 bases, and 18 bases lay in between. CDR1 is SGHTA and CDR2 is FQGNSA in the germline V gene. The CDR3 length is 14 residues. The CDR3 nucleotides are TGTGCCAGCAGCCCTCGGGGAAGCAGGGGCGGCTACACCTTC. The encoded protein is CASSPRGSRGGYTF.

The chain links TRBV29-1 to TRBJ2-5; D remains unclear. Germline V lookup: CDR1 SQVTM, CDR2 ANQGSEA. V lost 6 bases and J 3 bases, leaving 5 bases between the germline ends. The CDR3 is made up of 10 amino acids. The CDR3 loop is CSVRKETQYF. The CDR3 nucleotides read TGCAGCGTGCGAAAAGAGACCCAGTACTTC.

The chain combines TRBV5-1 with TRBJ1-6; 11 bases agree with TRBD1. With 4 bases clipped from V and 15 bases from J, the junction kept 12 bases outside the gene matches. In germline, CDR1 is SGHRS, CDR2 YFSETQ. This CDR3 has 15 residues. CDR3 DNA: TGCGCCAGCAGCGGAGGACAGGGGGCGCAGGGGCGCCTCCACTTT. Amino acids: CASSGGQGAQGRLHF.

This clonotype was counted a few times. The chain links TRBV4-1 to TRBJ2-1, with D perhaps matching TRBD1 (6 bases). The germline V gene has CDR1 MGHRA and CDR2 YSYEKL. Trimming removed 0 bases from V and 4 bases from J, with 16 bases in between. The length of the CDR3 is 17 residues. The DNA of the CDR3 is TGCGCCAGCAGCCAAGATAGTCGAACAGGGACATACAATGAGCAGTTCTTC. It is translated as CASSQDSRTGTYNEQFF.

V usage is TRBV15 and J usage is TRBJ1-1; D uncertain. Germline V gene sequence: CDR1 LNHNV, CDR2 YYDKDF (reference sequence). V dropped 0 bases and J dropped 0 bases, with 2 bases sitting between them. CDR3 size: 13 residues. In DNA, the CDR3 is TGTGCCACCAGCAGAGATGTGAACACTGAAGCTTTCTTT. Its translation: CATSRDVNTEAFF.

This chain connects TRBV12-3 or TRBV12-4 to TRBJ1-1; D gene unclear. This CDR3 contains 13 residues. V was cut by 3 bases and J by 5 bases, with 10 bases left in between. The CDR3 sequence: CASSLSGSTEAFF. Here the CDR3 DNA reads TGTGCCAGCAGTTTGTCGGGTTCTACTGAAGCTTTCTTT.

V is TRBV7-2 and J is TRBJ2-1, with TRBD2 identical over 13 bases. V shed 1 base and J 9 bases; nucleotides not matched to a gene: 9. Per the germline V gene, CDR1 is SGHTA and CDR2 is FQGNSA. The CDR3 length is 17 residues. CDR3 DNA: TGTGCCAGCAGCTTAGGGACCGGGACTAGCGGGGTCATTGAGCAGTTCTTC. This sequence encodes CASSLGTGTSGVIEQFF. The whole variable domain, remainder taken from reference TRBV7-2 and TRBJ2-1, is GAGVSQSPSNKVTEKGKDVELRCDPISGHTALYWYRQSLGQGLEFLIYFQGNSAPDKSGLPSDRFSAERTGGSVSTLTIQRTQQEDSAVYLCASSLGTGTSGVIEQFFGPGTRLTVL.

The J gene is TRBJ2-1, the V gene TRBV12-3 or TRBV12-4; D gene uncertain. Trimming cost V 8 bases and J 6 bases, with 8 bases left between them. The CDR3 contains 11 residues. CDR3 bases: TGTGCCAGCGCCGCAGGCAATGAGCAGTTCTTC. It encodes CASAAGNEQFF.

The CDR3 region is CASSNIHTGGSSYNSPLHF. Written as DNA, the CDR3 is TGTGCCAGCAGCAATATACACACAGGGGGTAGCTCCTATAATTCACCCCTCCACTTT. The chain combines TRBV21-1 with TRBJ1-6; the DNA was not compared with TRBD1, the D call given in the table. TRBV21-1 is an annotated pseudogene. CDR3 length: 19 amino acids.

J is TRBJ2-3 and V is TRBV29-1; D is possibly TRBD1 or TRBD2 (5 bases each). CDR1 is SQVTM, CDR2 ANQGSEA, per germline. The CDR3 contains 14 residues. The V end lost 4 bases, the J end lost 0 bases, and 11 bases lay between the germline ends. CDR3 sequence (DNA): TGCAGCGTTGCAGAGGGACCTAGCACAGATACGCAGTATTTT. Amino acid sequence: CSVAEGPSTDTQYF.

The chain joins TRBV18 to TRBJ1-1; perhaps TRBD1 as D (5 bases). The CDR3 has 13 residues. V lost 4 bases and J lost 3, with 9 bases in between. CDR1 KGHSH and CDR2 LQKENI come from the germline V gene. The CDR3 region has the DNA TGTGCCAGCTCACAGGGGTCGGACACTGAAGCTTTCTTT. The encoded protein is CASSQGSDTEAFF.

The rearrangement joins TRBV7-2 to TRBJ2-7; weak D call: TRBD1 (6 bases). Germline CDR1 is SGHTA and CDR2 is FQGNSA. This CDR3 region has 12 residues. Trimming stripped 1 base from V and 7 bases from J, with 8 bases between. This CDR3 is CASSLGGQEQYF. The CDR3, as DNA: TGTGCCAGCAGCTTAGGTGGACAGGAGCAGTACTTC.

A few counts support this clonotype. CDR3 sequence (DNA): TGTGCCAGCAGTCCTTTGGGGCGTGGAATTGGAGATACGCAGTATTTT. Translation: CASSPLGRGIGDTQYF. This chain links TRBV2 with TRBJ2-3, with D possibly TRBD1 on 5 matching bases. Germline V gene data show CDR1 as SNHLY and CDR2 as FYNNEI. This CDR3 has 16 residues. Trimming left V 5 bases short and J 5 bases short, with 20 bases between. The full variable domain, with the rest looked up from reference TRBV2 and TRBJ2-3, is EPEVTQTPSHQVTQMGQEVILRCVPISNHLYFYWYRQILGQKVEFLVSFYNNEISEKSEIFDDQFSVERPDGSNFTLKIRSTKLEDSAMYFCASSPLGRGIGDTQYFGPGTRLTVL.

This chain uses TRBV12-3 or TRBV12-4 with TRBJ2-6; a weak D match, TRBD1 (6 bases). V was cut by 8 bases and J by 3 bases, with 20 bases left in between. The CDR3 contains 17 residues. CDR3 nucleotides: TGTGCCAGCGGAGAGACAGGTTCCCTAAGTGGGGCCAACGTCCTGACTTTC. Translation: CASGETGSLSGANVLTF.

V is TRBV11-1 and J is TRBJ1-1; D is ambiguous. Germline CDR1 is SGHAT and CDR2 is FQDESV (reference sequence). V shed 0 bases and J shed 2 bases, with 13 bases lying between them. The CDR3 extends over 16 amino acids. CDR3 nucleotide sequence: TGTGCCAGCAGCTTAGCGTCATGGTACCTAAACACTGAAGCTTTCTTT. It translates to CASSLASWYLNTEAFF. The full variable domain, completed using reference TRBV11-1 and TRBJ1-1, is EAEVAQSPRYKITEKSQAVAFWCDPISGHATLYWYRQILGQGPELLVQFQDESVVDDSQLPKDRFSAERLKGVDSTLKIQPAELGDSAMYLCASSLASWYLNTEAFFGQGTRLTVV.

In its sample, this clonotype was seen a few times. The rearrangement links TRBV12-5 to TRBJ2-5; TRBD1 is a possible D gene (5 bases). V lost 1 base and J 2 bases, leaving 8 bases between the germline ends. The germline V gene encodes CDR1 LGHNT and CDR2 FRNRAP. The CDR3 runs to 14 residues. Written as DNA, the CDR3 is TGTGCTAGTGGTTTGGGACAGAAACAAGAGACCCAGTACTTC. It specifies CASGLGQKQETQYF.

The CDR3 coding sequence is TGTGCCAGCAGTTACTCCCAGGGGGCGCGTACTGAAGCTTTCTTT. This gives the protein CASSYSQGARTEAFF. The chain employs TRBV6-5 and TRBJ1-1, with TRBD1 matching 8 bases. CDR3 length: 15 residues. J was trimmed by 5 bases and V by 0 bases; bases with no gene match: 5. In germline, CDR1 is MNHEY, CDR2 SVGAGI.